This TCR beta chain was documented in a study of resident and recirculating memory T cells in vitiligo. Study details: Shave-biopsy epidermis from lesional and nonlesional skin was sequenced alongside PBMCs. The samples were homogenized without cell sorting before genomic DNA extraction.

Patients had received no treatment within the previous three months. The data were produced by immunoSEQ multiplex PCR, yet TCRdb's version contains in-frame clones alone and is incomplete. Of roughly 76,000 clones listed, approximately 90% are singletons. The receptor's source is a male donor with vitiligo. The sequenced sample was blood.

The CDR3 nucleotides are TGTGCCAGCAGCTTACTGGAAGGGGCGAACACTGAAGCTTTCTTT. As protein: CASSLLEGANTEAFF. The chain recombines TRBV7-3 with TRBJ1-1, with a possible D match to TRBD1 (5 bases). This CDR3 has 15 residues. Per germline, CDR1 SGHTA and CDR2 FQGTGA. V was cut by 2 bases and J by 1 base, with 11 bases left in between.